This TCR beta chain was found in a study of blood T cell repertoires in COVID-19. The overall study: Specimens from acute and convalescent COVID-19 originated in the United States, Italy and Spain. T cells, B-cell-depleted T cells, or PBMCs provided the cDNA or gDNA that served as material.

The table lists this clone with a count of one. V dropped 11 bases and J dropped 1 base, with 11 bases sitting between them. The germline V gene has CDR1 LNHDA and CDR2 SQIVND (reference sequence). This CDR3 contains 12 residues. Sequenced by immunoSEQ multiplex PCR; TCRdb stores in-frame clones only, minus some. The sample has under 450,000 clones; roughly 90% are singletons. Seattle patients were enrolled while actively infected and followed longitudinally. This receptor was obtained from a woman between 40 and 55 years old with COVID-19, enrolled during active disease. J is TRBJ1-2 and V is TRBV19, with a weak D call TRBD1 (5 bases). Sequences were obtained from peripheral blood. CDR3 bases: TGTGCCGCAAGCAGGGATAACTATGGCTACACCTTC. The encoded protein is CAASRDNYGYTF.